The T cell receptor beta chain under discussion was sequenced for a study of read filtering for tumor transcriptome and immune sequencing. Many counts were recorded for this clonotype. The CDR3 is 12 amino acids. CDR1 and CDR2 (germline): SQVTM, ANQGSEA. The V and J ends lost 7 bases and 4 bases respectively, with 11 bases between them. The library was built from roughly 400 ng RNA with molecular barcoded adaptors for alpha/delta and beta/gamma chains. TCRdb called the reads again in MiXCR, with one record for every CDR3 protein. This sample has around 130,000 distinct CDR3 sequences, with roughly an eighth found just once.

The source material was a population of CD138-negative cells sorted from bone marrow. The V gene is TRBV29-1, the J gene TRBJ2-1, with D hard to call. This TCR derives from a donor aged 40 or over with multiple myeloma. The CDR3 DNA follows: TGCAGCGCGGGCTCTCAATACAATGAGCAGTTCTTC. Amino acid sequence: CSAGSQYNEQFF.